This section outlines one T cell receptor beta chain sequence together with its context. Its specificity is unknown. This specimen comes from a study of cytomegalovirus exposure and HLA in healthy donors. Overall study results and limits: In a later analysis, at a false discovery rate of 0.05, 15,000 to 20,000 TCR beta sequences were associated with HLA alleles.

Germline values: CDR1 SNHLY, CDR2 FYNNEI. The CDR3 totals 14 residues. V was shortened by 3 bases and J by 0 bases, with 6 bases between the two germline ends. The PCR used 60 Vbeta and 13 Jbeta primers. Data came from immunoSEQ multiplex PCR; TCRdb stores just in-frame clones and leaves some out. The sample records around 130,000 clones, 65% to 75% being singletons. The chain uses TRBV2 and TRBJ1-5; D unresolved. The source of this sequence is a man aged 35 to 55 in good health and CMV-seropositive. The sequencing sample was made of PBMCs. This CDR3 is CASSDSYSNQPQHF. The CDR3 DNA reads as TGTGCCAGCAGTGATAGTTATAGCAATCAGCCCCAGCATTTT.